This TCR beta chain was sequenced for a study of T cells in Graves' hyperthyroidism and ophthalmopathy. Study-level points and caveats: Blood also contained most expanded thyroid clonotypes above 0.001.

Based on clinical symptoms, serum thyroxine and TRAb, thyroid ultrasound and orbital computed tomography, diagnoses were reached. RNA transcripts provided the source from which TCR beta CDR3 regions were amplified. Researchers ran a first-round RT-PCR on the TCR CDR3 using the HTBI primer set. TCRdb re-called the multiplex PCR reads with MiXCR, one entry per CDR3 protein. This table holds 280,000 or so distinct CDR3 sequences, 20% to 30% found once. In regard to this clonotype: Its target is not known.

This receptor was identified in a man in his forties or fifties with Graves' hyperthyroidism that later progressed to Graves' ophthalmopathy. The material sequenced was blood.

Here the CDR3 reads CSATAISGSFYEQYF. CDR3 coding DNA: TGCAGTGCTACAGCTATCAGCGGGAGTTTCTACGAGCAGTACTTC. The chain links TRBV20-1 to TRBJ2-7; 8 nucleotides match TRBD2. The V gene end was trimmed by 4 bases and the J gene end by 3 bases; junction bases not matched to a gene: 11. CDR1 is DFQATT and CDR2 is SNEGSKA in the germline V gene (reference sequence). The CDR3 has 15 amino acids.